Below are 2 T cell receptor beta chains sequenced from a single sample in a study of T cells after posttransplantation cyclophosphamide. Repertoires were generated with immunoSEQ multiplex PCR, while TCRdb's copy carries only in-frame clones and drops some. The table records fewer than 25,000 clones, 95% to 98% of them present only once. Cells defined as naive were viable CD3+CD4+ or CD3+CD8+ and CCR7+CD45RA+CD45RO-CD95-CD27+CD28+. Sequences were obtained from naive CD4+ T cells sorted from PBMCs. These TCRs come from a man aged 50 to 60 in good health, CMV-negative, and a related stem cell transplant donor.

The CDR3 region has the DNA TGTGCCAGCAGGCGACAGGACGGCACCGGGGAGCTGTTTTTT. This translates into CASRRQDGTGELFF. The chain recombines TRBV7-3 with TRBJ2-2, with D possibly being TRBD1 (6 bases). This CDR3 contains 14 residues. Trimming removed 6 bases from V and 4 bases from J, with 12 bases in between. The germline V gene has CDR1 SGHTA and CDR2 FQGTGA. The full variable domain, its missing parts supplied by reference TRBV7-3 and TRBJ2-2, is GAGVSQTPSNKVTEKGKYVELRCDPISGHTALYWYRQSLGQGPEFLIYFQGTGAADDSGLPNDRFFAVRPEGSVSTLKIQRTERGDSAVYLCASRRQDGTGELFFGEGSRLTVL.

The CDR3 protein is CASSAGLAGGPYF. The CDR3 DNA follows: TGTGCCAGCAGCGCGGGACTAGCGGGGGGGCCGTATTTT. V usage is TRBV7-2 and J usage is TRBJ2-3; the match to TRBD2 covers 16 bases. Per germline, CDR1 SGHTA and CDR2 FQGNSA. With 5 bases clipped from V and 14 bases from J, the junction kept 4 bases outside the gene matches. This CDR3 region has 13 residues. Full variable domain (outside the CDR3, taken from reference TRBV7-2 and TRBJ2-3): GAGVSQSPSNKVTEKGKDVELRCDPISGHTALYWYRQSLGQGLEFLIYFQGNSAPDKSGLPSDRFSAERTGGSVSTLTIQRTQQEDSAVYLCASSAGLAGGPYFGPGTRLTVL.